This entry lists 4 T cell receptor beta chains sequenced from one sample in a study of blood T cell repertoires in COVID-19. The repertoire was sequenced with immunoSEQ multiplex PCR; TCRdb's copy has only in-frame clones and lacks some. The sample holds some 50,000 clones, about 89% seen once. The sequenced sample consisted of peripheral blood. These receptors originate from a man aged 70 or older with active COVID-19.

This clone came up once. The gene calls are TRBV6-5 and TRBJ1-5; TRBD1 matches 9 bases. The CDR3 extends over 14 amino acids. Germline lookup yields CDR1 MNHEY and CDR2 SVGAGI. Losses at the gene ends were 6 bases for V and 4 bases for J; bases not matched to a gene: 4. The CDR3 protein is CASRPDRGNQPQHF. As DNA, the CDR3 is TGTGCCAGCAGACCCGACAGGGGGAATCAGCCCCAGCATTTT.

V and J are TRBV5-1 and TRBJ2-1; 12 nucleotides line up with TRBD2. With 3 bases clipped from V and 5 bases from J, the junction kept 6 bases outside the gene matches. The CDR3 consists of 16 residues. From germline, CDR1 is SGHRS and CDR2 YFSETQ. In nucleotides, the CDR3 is TGCGCCAGCAGCTCTAGCGGGGGGGCATTCGACAATGAGCAGTTCTTC. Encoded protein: CASSSSGGAFDNEQFF.

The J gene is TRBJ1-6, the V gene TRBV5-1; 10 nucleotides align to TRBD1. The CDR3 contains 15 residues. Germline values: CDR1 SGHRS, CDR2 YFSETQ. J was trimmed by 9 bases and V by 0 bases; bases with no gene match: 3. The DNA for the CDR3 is TGCGCCAGCAGCTTGGACGGACAGGGGGTTTCACCCCTCCACTTT. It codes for CASSLDGQGVSPLHF.

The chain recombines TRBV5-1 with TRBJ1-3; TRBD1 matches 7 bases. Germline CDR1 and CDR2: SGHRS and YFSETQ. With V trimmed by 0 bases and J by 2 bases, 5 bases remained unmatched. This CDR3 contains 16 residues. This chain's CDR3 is CASSLEAGGTGNTIYF. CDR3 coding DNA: TGCGCCAGCAGCTTGGAGGCAGGGGGTACTGGAAACACCATATATTTT.